The T cell receptor beta chain under discussion was sequenced for a study of T cell responses to AZD1222 COVID-19 vaccine. V was pared by 4 bases and J by 8 bases, with 17 bases between. Germline CDR1 MDHEN, CDR2 SYDVKM. The length of the CDR3 is 14 residues. Only in-frame clones appear in the TCRdb table, and some are missing; sequencing was by immunoSEQ multiplex PCR. Of fewer than 110,000 clones listed, 90% were seen once; the top ten hold roughly 5%. The genes are TRBV28 and TRBJ1-1; perhaps TRBD1 as D (6 bases). This TCR was sampled from an adult in good health. Sequencing was performed on peripheral blood, taken on day 0 of AZD1222 vaccination. This CDR3 reads CASSWTDSLWEAFF. Written as DNA, the CDR3 is TGTGCCAGCAGTTGGACAGACTCTCTCTGGGAAGCTTTCTTT.